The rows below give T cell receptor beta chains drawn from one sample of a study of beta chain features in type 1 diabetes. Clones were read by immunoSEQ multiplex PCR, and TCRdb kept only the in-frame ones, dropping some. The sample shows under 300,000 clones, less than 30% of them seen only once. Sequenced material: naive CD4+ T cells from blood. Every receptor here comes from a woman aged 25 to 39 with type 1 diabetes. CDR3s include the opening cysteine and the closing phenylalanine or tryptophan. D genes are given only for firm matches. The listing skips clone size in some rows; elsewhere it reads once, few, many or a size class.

TGTGCCAGCAGTTCCCTCGACAGGCTCAATCAGCCCCAGCATTTT,CASSSLDRLNQPQHF,TRBV6-5,-,-,TRBJ1-5
TGTGCCAGCAGCCTGGGACAGAGAAACAATGAGCAGTTCTTC,CASSLGQRNNEQFF,TRBV7-2,TRBD1,few,TRBJ2-1
TGTGCCAGCAGCTTGACAGGGGTAGACTACGAGCAGTACTTC,CASSLTGVDYEQYF,TRBV5-4,TRBD1,-,TRBJ2-7
TGTGCCTGGGACCTACAGGGTGAAGCTTTCTTT,CAWDLQGEAFF,TRBV30,-,-,TRBJ1-1
TGTGCCAGCAGCGTAGGGCGGTCGCCCCAGCATTTT,CASSVGRSPQHF,TRBV7-2,-,-,TRBJ1-5
TGTGCCAGCAGCTTAGGGGACATCACCTACGAGCAGTACTTC,CASSLGDITYEQYF,TRBV13,-,few,TRBJ2-7
TGCGCCAGCAGCCCTGCCGGGAGCGGGAGGGCAAATGAGCAGTTCTTC,CASSPAGSGRANEQFF,TRBV4-1,TRBD2,-,TRBJ2-1
TGTGCCAGCTCACCGGGAGCCGGGGCCGGGGAGCTGTTTTTT,CASSPGAGAGELFF,TRBV18,-,-,TRBJ2-2
TGTGCCAGCAGCAAAAACCCACACCCCTCGGGGTACGAGCAGTACTTC,CASSKNPHPSGYEQYF,TRBV21-1,-,-,TRBJ2-7
TGCGCCAGCAGCCAAGTAACAGATACGCAGTATTTT,CASSQVTDTQYF,TRBV4-1,-,few,TRBJ2-3
TGTGCCAGCAGCATCACGGGACAGGAGAACACTGAAGCTTTCTTT,CASSITGQENTEAFF,TRBV9,TRBD1,-,TRBJ1-1
TGTGCCTCGTTCATGCGGGGCTACACCTTC,CASFMRGYTF,TRBV30,-,few,TRBJ1-2
TGTGCCAGCAGTGACGGACAGGGGGATGGCTACACCTTC,CASSDGQGDGYTF,TRBV27,TRBD1,-,TRBJ1-2
TGCGCCAGCAGCTTGGTGGGAGCGGGAGACACAGATACGCAGTATTTT,CASSLVGAGDTDTQYF,TRBV5-1,TRBD2,-,TRBJ2-3
TGTGCCTGGAGTGGGACAGCCAACACTGAAGCTTTCTTT,CAWSGTANTEAFF,TRBV30,-,few,TRBJ1-1
TGCGCCAGCAGAGACGGGACAGCGGATGAAGCTTTCTTT,CASRDGTADEAFF,TRBV5-1,TRBD1,-,TRBJ1-1
TGCGCCAGCAGCATGATCCCTAGCGGGGGGGAGACCCAGTACTTC,CASSMIPSGGETQYF,TRBV5-1,TRBD2,-,TRBJ2-5
TGTGCCAGCAGCTTAGCGTGGACTAGCGGGCGCATTCAGTACTTC,CASSLAWTSGRIQYF,TRBV7-2,TRBD2,-,TRBJ2-4
TGTGCCAGCAGCACCAGACGGGGGACCTACGAGCAGTACTTC,CASSTRRGTYEQYF,TRBV7-2,-,-,TRBJ2-7
TGTGCCTGGAGTGTTGGGGCGACCGGGGAGCTGTTTTTT,CAWSVGATGELFF,TRBV30,-,-,TRBJ2-2
TGTGCCACCAGCAGAGATTCAGGGGGGTCCTACGAGCAGTACTTC,CATSRDSGGSYEQYF,TRBV15,-,few,TRBJ2-7
TGTGCCAGCAGCTTGGGCCCAAAACAGGGAGGGACTAGCGGGAGCAAGTTCTTC,CASSLGPKQGGTSGSKFF,TRBV5-4,TRBD2,-,TRBJ2-1
TGTGCCAGCAGCGTAGGAGGGTATCAGCCCCAGCATTTT,CASSVGGYQPQHF,TRBV9,-,-,TRBJ1-5
TGTGCCAGCAGCCAAGGGGGGGGGATGGCCAAAAACATTCAGTACTTC,CASSQGGGMAKNIQYF,TRBV4-2,TRBD2,few,TRBJ2-4
TGTGCCAGCAGTGGAAGGGACAGGGGTGGTGGCTACACCTTC,CASSGRDRGGGYTF,TRBV28,TRBD1,-,TRBJ1-2
TGTGCCACTGTACCGGGACAGGGGGCTGGAGTCAGTTACGAGCAGTACTTC,CATVPGQGAGVSYEQYF,TRBV19,TRBD1,-,TRBJ2-7
TGTGCCAGCTCGCCCTTGGGACAGGGTCATGGCTACACCTTC,CASSPLGQGHGYTF,TRBV18,TRBD1,few,TRBJ1-2
TGTGCCAGCAGTCCAGGGGGCCCCACAGATACGCAGTATTTT,CASSPGGPTDTQYF,TRBV6-5,TRBD1,-,TRBJ2-3
TGTGCCAGCAGCAACAGGGTGCGGGAGACCCAGTACTTC,CASSNRVRETQYF,TRBV28,-,-,TRBJ2-5
TGCAGCGTTGAAGTCCAGGATGGGCATGAGCAGTTCTTC,CSVEVQDGHEQFF,TRBV29-1,-,-,TRBJ2-1
TGTGCCAGCAGCGTAGTAGGAGCGGGAGGGTACAATGAGCAGTTCTTC,CASSVVGAGGYNEQFF,TRBV9,TRBD2,-,TRBJ2-1
TGCAGCGTTGACGAGTCGGGGCGGGGCGGCCATGAGCAGTTCTTC,CSVDESGRGGHEQFF,TRBV29-1,-,-,TRBJ2-1
TGTGCCTGGAGTCCCCGCACTGAAGCTTTCTTT,CAWSPRTEAFF,TRBV30,-,few,TRBJ1-1
TGTGCCAGCAGTTTGGGAGACAACGGCTACACCTTC,CASSLGDNGYTF,TRBV28,-,once,TRBJ1-2
TGCAGCGTTGATAGGCTAGCGGGAGGGCCTCACAATGAGCAGTTCTTC,CSVDRLAGGPHNEQFF,TRBV29-1,TRBD2,-,TRBJ2-1
TGTGCCTGGAGTGCAGCGGGAGGGCTCAATGAGCAGTTCTTC,CAWSAAGGLNEQFF,TRBV30,TRBD2,-,TRBJ2-1
TGTGCCAGCAGCCAAGATAGGAACAGGGAAGCCTACGAGCAGTACTTC,CASSQDRNREAYEQYF,TRBV4-2,-,few,TRBJ2-7
TGTGCCAGCCCGGTTAGCGGGAGGTCCTACAATGAGCAGTTCTTC,CASPVSGRSYNEQFF,TRBV7-9,TRBD2,-,TRBJ2-1
TGTGCCAGCCGGGGGACAGGGACCTACGAGCAGTACTTC,CASRGTGTYEQYF,TRBV28,TRBD1,-,TRBJ2-7
TGTGCCTGGAGTGCACAACAGGGCTATGGCTACACCTTC,CAWSAQQGYGYTF,TRBV30,-,-,TRBJ1-2